This T cell receptor beta chain emerged from a study of shared clonotypes between healthy human individuals. The V and J ends lost 7 bases and 2 bases, in that order; junction bases with no gene match: 5. The V gene's germline CDR1 is MNHNS and CDR2 SASEGT. The CDR3 runs to 15 residues. The input for sorted-subset replicate PCRs was around 0.2 ug DNA, about 30,000 T cell genomes. Libraries were prepared by immunoSEQ multiplex PCR; TCRdb keeps only in-frame clonotypes and omits some of them. There are about 1.5 million clones in the sample; over 95% occur only once, and about 1.2% lies in the top ten.

The rearrangement uses TRBV6-1 and TRBJ1-4; TRBD1 agrees at 9 bases. The source material was naive CD4+ T cells sorted from blood. Regarding subset: CD45RA+ positively selected. The origin of this receptor is a young man in good health. The DNA of the CDR3 is TGTGCCAGCAAAACAGGGGGCGTCACTAATGAAAAACTGTTTTTT. Its translation is CASKTGGVTNEKLFF.